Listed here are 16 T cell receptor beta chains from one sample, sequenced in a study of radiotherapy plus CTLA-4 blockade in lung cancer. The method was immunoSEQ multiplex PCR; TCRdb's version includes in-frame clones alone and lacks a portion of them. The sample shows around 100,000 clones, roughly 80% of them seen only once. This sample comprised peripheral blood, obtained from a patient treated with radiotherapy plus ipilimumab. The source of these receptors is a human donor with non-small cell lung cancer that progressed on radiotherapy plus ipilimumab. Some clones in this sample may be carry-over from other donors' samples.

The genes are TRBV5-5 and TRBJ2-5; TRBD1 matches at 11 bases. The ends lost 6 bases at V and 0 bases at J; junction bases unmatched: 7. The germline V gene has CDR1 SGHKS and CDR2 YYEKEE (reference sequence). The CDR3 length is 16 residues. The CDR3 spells CASTTRDRGYQETQYF. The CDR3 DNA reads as TGTGCCAGCACCACCCGGGACAGGGGGTACCAAGAGACCCAGTACTTC.

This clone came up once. The CDR3 bases are TGTGCCTTGGAGGGAGGGGGATACGAGCAGTACTTC. Translated, it gives CALEGGGYEQYF. The chain uses TRBV7-9 and TRBJ2-7; a possible D gene is TRBD2 (7 bases). From germline, CDR1 is SEHNR and CDR2 FQNEAQ (reference sequence). V dropped 11 bases and J dropped 4 bases, with 15 bases sitting between them. The CDR3 is 12 amino acids.

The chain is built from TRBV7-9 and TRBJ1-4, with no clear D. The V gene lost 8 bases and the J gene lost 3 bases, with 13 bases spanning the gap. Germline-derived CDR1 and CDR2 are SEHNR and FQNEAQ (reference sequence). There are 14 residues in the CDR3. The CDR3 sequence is CASVSGVANEKLFF. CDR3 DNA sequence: TGTGCCAGCGTATCAGGCGTTGCTAATGAAAAACTGTTTTTT.

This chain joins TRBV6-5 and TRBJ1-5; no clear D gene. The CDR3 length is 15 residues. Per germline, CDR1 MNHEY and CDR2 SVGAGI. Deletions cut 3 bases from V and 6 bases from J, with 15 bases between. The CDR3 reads CASSYSQEGGQPQHF. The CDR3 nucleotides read TGTGCCAGCAGTTATTCCCAGGAAGGCGGTCAGCCCCAGCATTTT.

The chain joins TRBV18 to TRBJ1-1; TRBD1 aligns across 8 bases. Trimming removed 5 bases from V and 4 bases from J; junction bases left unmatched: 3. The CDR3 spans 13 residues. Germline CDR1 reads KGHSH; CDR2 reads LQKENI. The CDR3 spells CASSTDRATEAFF. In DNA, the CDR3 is TGTGCCAGCTCAACGGACAGGGCCACTGAAGCTTTCTTT.

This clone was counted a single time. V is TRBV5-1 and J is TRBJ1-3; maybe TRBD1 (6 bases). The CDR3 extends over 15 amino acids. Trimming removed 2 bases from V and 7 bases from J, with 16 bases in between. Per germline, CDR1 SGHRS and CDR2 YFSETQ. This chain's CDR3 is CASSLGGHPRNTIYF. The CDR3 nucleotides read TGCGCCAGCAGCTTAGGGGGACACCCTCGGAACACCATATATTTT.

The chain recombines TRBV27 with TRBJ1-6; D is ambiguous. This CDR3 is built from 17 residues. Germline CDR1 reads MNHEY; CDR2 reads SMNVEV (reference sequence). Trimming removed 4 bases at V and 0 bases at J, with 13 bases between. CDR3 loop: CASSYVGFSSYNSPLHF. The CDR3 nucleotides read TGTGCCAGCAGTTATGTGGGTTTCAGCTCCTATAATTCACCCCTCCACTTT.

The CDR3 nucleotides read TGTGCCAGCAGTTTTCTGCGGGGAGAATACGAGCAGTACTTC. Amino acid sequence: CASSFLRGEYEQYF. The chain combines TRBV27 with TRBJ2-7; the D gene is possibly TRBD2 (6 bases). This CDR3 has 14 amino acids. Germline lookup yields CDR1 MNHEY and CDR2 SMNVEV (reference sequence). The V and J ends lost 3 bases and 4 bases respectively, with 13 bases between them.

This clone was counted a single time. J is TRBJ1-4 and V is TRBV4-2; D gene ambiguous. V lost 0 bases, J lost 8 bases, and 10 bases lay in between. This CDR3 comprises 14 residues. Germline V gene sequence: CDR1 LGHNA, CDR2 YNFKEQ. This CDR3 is CASSQDRLGEKLFF. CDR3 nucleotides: TGTGCCAGCAGCCAAGACCGTTTGGGGGAAAAACTGTTTTTT.

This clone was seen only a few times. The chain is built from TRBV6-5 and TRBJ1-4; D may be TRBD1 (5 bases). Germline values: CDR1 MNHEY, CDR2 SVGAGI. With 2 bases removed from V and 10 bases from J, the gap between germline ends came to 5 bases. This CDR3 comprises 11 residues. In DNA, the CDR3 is TGTGCCAGCAGTTACGGGGGAAAACTGTTTTTT. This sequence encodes CASSYGGKLFF.

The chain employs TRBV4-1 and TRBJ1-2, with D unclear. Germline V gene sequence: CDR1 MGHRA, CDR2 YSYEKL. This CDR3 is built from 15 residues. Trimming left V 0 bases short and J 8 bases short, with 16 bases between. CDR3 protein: CASSQEIHVFLGYTF. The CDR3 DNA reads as TGCGCCAGCAGCCAAGAGATTCATGTTTTCCTCGGCTACACCTTC.

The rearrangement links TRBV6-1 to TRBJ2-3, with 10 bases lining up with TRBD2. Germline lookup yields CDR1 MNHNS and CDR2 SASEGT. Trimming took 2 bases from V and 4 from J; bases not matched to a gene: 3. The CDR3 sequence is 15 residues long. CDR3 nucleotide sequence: TGTGCCAGCAGTGAAATAAGCGGGGGGGCAGATACGCAGTATTTT. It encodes CASSEISGGADTQYF.

CDR3: CASSIGHTEAFF. CDR3 DNA: TGTGCCAGTAGTATTGGGCACACTGAAGCTTTCTTT. The genes are TRBV19 and TRBJ1-1, with D hard to call. Germline V gives CDR1 LNHDA, CDR2 SQIVND (reference sequence). The CDR3 runs 12 residues. V was clipped by 3 bases and J by 3 bases, with 5 bases between them.

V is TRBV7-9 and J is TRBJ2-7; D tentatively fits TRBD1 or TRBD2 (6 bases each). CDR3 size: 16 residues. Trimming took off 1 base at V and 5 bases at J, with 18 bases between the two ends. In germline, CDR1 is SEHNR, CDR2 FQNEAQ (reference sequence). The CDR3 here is CASSLVLREGGNEQYF. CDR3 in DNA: TGTGCCAGCAGCTTAGTGTTGCGGGAAGGGGGAAACGAGCAGTACTTC.

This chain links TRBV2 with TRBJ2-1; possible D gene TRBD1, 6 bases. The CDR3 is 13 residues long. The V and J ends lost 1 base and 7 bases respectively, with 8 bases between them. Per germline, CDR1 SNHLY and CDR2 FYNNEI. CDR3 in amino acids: CASSEGGLNEQFF. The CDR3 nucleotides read TGTGCCAGCAGTGAAGGGGGGCTAAATGAGCAGTTCTTC. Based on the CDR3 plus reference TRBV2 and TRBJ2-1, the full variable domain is EPEVTQTPSHQVTQMGQEVILRCVPISNHLYFYWYRQILGQKVEFLVSFYNNEISEKSEIFDDQFSVERPDGSNFTLKIRSTKLEDSAMYFCASSEGGLNEQFFGPGTRLTVL.

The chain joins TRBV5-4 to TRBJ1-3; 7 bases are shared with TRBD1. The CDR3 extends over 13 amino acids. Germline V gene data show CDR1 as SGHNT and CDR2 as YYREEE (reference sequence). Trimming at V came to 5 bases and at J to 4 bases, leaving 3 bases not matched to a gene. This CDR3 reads CASSRTGGNTIYF. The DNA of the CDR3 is TGTGCCAGCAGTCGGACAGGAGGAAACACCATATATTTT.